The TCR beta chain under discussion was sequenced for a study of shared clonotypes between healthy human individuals. About the study: A few men and two women, aged 18 to 49, were donors. Study-wide findings and caveats: Rarefaction curves obtained for sorted subsets showed sequencing incomplete despite large depth.

The method was immunoSEQ multiplex PCR; TCRdb's version includes in-frame clones alone and lacks a portion of them. Here the sample spans under 750,000 clones, approximately 72% being singletons. This clone has only one observation. Its specificity is unknown. The CDR3 length is 15 residues. Trimming shortened V by 0 bases and J by 3 bases, and 9 bases separated the two germline ends. CDR1 is MNHEY, CDR2 SVGAGI, per germline. The sequence was collected from a woman in her thirties in good health. Sequences were obtained from memory CD4+ T cells sorted from blood. The subset is: CD45RA-negative fraction. The chain links TRBV6-5 to TRBJ1-3, with D perhaps TRBD1 (5 bases). The DNA for the CDR3 is TGTGCCAGCAGTTACTCCAGGGCCGGTGGAAACACCATATATTTT. It is translated as CASSYSRAGGNTIYF.